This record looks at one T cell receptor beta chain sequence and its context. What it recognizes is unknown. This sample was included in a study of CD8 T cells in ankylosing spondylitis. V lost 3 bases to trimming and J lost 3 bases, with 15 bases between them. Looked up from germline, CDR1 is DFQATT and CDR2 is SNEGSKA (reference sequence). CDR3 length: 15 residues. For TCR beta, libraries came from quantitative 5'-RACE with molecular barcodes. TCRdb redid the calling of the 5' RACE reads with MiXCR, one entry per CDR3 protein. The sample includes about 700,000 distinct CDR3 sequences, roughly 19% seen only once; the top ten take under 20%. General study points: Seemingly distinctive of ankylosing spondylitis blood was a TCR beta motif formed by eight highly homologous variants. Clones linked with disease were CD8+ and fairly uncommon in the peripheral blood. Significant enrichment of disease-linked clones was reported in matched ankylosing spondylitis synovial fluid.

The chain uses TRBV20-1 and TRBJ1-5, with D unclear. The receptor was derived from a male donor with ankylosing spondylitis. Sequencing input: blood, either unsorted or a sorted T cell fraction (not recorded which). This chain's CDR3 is CSASPEGSHNQPQHF. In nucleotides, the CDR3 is TGCAGTGCTAGCCCAGAGGGTTCCCACAATCAGCCCCAGCATTTT.